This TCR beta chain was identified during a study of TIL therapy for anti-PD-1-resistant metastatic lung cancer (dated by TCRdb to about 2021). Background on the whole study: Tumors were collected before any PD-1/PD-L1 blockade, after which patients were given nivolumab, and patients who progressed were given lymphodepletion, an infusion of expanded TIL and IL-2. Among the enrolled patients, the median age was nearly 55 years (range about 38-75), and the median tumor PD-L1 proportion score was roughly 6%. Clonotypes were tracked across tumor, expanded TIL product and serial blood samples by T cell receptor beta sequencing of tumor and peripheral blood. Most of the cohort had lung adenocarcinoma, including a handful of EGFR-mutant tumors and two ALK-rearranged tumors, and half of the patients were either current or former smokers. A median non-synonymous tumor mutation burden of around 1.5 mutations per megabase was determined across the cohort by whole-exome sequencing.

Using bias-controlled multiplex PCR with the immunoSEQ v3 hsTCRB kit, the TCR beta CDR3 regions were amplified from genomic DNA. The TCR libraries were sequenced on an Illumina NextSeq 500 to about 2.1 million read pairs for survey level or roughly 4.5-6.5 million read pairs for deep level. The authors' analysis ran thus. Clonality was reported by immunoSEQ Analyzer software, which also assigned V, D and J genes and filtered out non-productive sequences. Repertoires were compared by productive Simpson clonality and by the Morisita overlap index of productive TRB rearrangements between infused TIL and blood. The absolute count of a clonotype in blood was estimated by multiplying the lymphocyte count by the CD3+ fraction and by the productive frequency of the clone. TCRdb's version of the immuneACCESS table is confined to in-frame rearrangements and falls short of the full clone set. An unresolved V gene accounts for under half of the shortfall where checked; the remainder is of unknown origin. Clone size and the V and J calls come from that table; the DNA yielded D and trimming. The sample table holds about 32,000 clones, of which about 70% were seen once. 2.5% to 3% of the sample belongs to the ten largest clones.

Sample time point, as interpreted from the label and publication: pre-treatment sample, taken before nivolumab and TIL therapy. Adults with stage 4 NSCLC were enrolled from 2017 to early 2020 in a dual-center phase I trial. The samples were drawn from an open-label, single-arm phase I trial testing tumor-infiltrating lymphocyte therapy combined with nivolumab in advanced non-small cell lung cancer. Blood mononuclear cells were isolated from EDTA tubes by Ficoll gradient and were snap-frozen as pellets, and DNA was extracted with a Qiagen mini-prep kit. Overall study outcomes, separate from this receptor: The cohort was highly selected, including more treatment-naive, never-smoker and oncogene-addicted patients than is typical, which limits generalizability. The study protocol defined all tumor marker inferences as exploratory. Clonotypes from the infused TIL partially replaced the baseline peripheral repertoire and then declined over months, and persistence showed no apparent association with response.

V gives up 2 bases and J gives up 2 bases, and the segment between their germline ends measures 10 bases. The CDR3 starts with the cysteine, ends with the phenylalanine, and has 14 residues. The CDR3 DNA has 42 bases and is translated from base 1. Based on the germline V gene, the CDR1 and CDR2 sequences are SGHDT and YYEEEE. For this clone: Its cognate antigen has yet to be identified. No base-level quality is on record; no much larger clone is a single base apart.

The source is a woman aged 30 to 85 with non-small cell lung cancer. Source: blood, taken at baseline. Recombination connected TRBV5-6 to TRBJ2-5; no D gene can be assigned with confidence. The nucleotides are TGTGCCAGCAGCTTCGGCGGTACTCAAGAGACCCAGTACTTC. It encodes CASSFGGTQETQYF.